The T cell receptor beta chain described here comes from a study of T cell responses to AZD1222 COVID-19 vaccine. Study outcomes and limitations: Repertoires were sampled only after the peak T cell response. Only six or seven AZD1222 recipients were seropositive at baseline. The study reported that nearly half of spike-specific TCRs target unmutated variant regions.

Concerning this clone: The antigen remains undetermined.

The CDR3 runs to 14 residues. Unmatched junction bases numbered 7, after V lost 6 bases and J lost 6 bases. From germline, CDR1 is ENHRY and CDR2 SYGVKD. Clones were read by immunoSEQ multiplex PCR, and TCRdb kept only the in-frame ones, dropping some. The sample gives around 100,000 clones, about 93% of which show up once; 5% is in the top ten. Sequenced material: peripheral blood, taken on day 0 of AZD1222 vaccination. The TCR comes from an adult in good health. This chain connects TRBV10-3 to TRBJ1-3; 8 bases are shared with TRBD1. The CDR3 loop is CAIRPTGGTNTIYF. The DNA of the CDR3 is TGTGCCATCAGACCTACAGGGGGGACAAACACCATATATTTT.